This T cell receptor (beta chain) stems from a study of OX40 agonist ivuxolimab in advanced cancers. Method: immunoSEQ multiplex PCR; TCRdb's copy keeps in-frame clones and lacks some. The sample lists some 44,000 clones; roughly 84% were seen once. The source of this sequence is an adult with an advanced solid tumor such as melanoma, head and neck, liver or kidney cancer. Source: CD4+ or CD8+ T cells sorted from blood, taken in a trial of the OX40 agonist ivuxolimab.

The CDR3 region is CASSLEAVNTEAFF. The CDR3 DNA reads TGTGCCAGCAGCTTGGAGGCGGTGAACACTGAAGCTTTCTTT. This rearrangement joins TRBV5-6 to TRBJ1-1; D remains unclear. The germline V gene encodes CDR1 SGHDT and CDR2 YYEEEE. The CDR3 is 14 amino acids. The germline V and J ends were trimmed by 0 bases and 0 bases, with 6 bases remaining between them.